This T cell receptor (beta chain) was recovered during a study of T cells in Graves' hyperthyroidism and ophthalmopathy. This CDR3 has 14 amino acids. Germline values: CDR1 SGHRS, CDR2 YFSETQ. V gave up 0 bases and J gave up 8 bases; unmatched junction bases: 6. The source of the PBMCs was 8 to 10 ml of fresh peripheral blood. Researchers amplified the TCR beta CDR3 regions from RNA transcripts. Using the HTBI primer set, a first-round RT-PCR was run on the TCR CDR3. A single record per CDR3 protein comes from TCRdb applying MiXCR to the multiplex PCR reads. The sample lists roughly 600,000 distinct CDR3 sequences; 14% were seen once. The sample holds many counts of this clonotype.

The TCR comes from a woman aged 45-59 years with Graves' ophthalmopathy. V is TRBV5-1 and J is TRBJ1-2; 8 positions agree with TRBD1. The sequencing sample was made of blood. The CDR3 bases are TGCGCCAGCAGCTTGGCCGGACAGGGTGACGGCTACACCTTC. The encoded protein is CASSLAGQGDGYTF.